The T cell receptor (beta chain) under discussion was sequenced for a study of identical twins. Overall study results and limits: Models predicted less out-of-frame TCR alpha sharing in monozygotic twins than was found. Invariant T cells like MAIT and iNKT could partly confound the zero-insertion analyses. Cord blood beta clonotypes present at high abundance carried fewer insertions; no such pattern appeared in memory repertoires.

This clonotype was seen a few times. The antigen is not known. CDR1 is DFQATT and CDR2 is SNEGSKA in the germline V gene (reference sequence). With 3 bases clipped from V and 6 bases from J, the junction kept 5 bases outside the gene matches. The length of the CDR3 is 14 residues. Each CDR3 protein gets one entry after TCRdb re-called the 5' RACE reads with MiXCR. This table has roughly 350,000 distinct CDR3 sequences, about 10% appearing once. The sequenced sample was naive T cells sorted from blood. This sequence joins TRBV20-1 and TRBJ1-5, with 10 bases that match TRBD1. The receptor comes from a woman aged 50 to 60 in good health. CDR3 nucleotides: TGCAGTGCTAGGCCCGGGACAGGGGTTCAGCCCCAGCATTTT. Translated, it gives CSARPGTGVQPQHF.